This entry lists 2 T cell receptor beta chains sequenced from one sample in a study of response to subunit inactivated influenza vaccine. From the RT-PCR reads, TCRdb called clonotypes with MiXCR, one entry per CDR3 protein. The table has hundreds of thousands of distinct CDR3 sequences, less than 10% seen once. The specimen comprised PBMCs from blood, sampled around 2 years after vaccination. The receptors here all came from a man aged 50 to 69 who received an inactivated influenza vaccine.

The table lists this clonotype with many counts. This chain links TRBV6-5 with TRBJ2-2, with D unresolved. The CDR3 has 14 residues. Trimming removed 0 bases at V and 3 bases at J, with 5 bases between. Per the germline V gene, CDR1 is MNHEY and CDR2 is SVGAGI. CDR3 DNA sequence: TGTGCCAGCAGTTACTCAGGGTACACCGGGGAGCTGTTTTTT. Amino acids: CASSYSGYTGELFF.

This clonotype was picked up a small number of times. This rearrangement joins TRBV7-9 to TRBJ1-2; D may be TRBD1 (6 bases). Looked up from germline, CDR1 is SEHNR and CDR2 is FQNEAQ (reference sequence). The CDR3 has 15 residues. Trimming took off 4 bases at V and 5 bases at J, with 17 bases between the two ends. The DNA for the CDR3 is TGTGCCAGCAGCTCAACAGGGTATCGATCGTATGGCTACACCTTC. It yields the protein CASSSTGYRSYGYTF.